These 13 T cell receptor beta chains originate from one sample sequenced in a study of tumor and adjacent non-tumor tissue in lung cancer. Three rounds of nested PCR, following a modified ARM-PCR protocol, produced the TCRbeta library. Using its own MiXCR run on the multiplex PCR reads, TCRdb lists one record per CDR3 protein. The sample has tens of thousands of distinct CDR3 sequences, around 64% seen once. This sample's RNA came from whole unsorted tissue. More than 3 cm separated this lung sample from the edge of the tumor. The sequenced material came from distant non-tumor lung tissue. Receptors were obtained from a man aged 65-85 years with non-small cell lung cancer.

This clonotype was seen ten or more times. The chain recombines TRBV6-1 with TRBJ2-3; D is undetermined. Trimming stripped 4 bases from V and 0 bases from J, with 2 bases between. The CDR3 runs to 12 residues. Germline loops: CDR1 MNHNS, CDR2 SASEGT. The CDR3 here is CASSVSTDTQYF. The CDR3 DNA sequence: TGTGCCAGCAGTGTGAGCACAGATACGCAGTATTTT.

V gene TRBV10-2 combines with J gene TRBJ2-7; maybe TRBD2 (7 bases). V was clipped by 10 bases and J by 5 bases, with 21 bases between them. Germline V gene sequence: CDR1 WSHSY, CDR2 SAAADI. This CDR3 is 14 amino acids long. The CDR3 coding sequence is TGCGCCACAGACTCGACGGGGGGCTTCCACGAGCAGTACTTC. Protein product: CATDSTGGFHEQYF.

The chain employs TRBV11-1 and TRBJ2-5, with D perhaps given as TRBD1 or TRBD2 (5 bases each). The V gene lost 7 bases and the J gene lost 8 bases, with 20 bases spanning the gap. Germline V gene lookup returns CDR1 SGHAT and CDR2 FQDESV (reference sequence). CDR3 length equals 14 residues. CDR3 nucleotides: TGTGCCAGCACCCGGGGCGATCCACATGATACCCAGTACTTC. As protein: CASTRGDPHDTQYF.

This clonotype was seen many times. The chain carries TRBV10-3 and TRBJ2-5; D possibly uses TRBD1 or TRBD2 (5 bases each). The CDR3 is 14 residues long. Trimming removed 0 bases at V and 5 bases at J, with 10 bases between. Germline V gene lookup returns CDR1 ENHRY and CDR2 SYGVKD. Written as DNA, the CDR3 is TGTGCCATCAGTGAGTCCGGCAGGGACGAGACCCAGTACTTC. Its protein product is CAISESGRDETQYF.

The rearrangement joins TRBV6-5 to TRBJ1-1; D is unclear. The CDR3 is 15 amino acids. From germline, CDR1 is MNHEY and CDR2 SVGAGI. V was cut by 5 bases and J by 1 base, with 14 bases left in between. The CDR3 sequence: CASSLFPGGNTEAFF. As DNA, the CDR3 is TGTGCCAGCAGTCTATTTCCGGGTGGGAACACTGAAGCTTTCTTT.

For this clonotype: A junction end diverges from the germline sequence, so it may reflect a read error. This chain connects TRBV11-2 to TRBJ2-3; 7 bases map to TRBD1. The J call could be wrong; TRBJ1-5 is a better fit for the DNA end. The CDR3 is made up of 15 amino acids. Germline loops: CDR1 SGHAT, CDR2 FQNNGV. CDR3 sequence: CVSSLAGGRRDTQHF. CDR3 DNA: TGTGTCAGCAGCTTAGCAGGGGGAAGGAGGGATACGCAGCATTTT.

This clonotype was seen just once. This may be a read error, as it is one base from a much larger clone. The chain has TRBV29-1 and TRBJ1-1; no definite D call. Trimming removed 5 bases at V and 6 bases at J, with 19 bases between. From germline, CDR1 is SQVTM and CDR2 ANQGSEA. The CDR3 has 14 residues. The CDR3 coding sequence is TGCAGCGTTTCAGAAAGAAGGGAGGGTGCTGAAGCTTTCTTT. It is translated as CSVSERREGAEAFF.

As regards this clonotype: Germline and junction disagree at one end, which may indicate a read error. The chain carries TRBV6-5 and TRBJ2-5; tentatively, D is TRBD2 (5 bases). Germline V CDR1 and CDR2: MNHEY, SVGAGI. The CDR3 has 16 amino acids. The CDR3, as DNA: TGTGCCAGCAGTTACAGGACTCCCCCGGGCAGCGAGACCCAGTACTTT. Protein product: CASSYRTPPGSETQYF.

The sample holds a few counts of this clonotype. The gene calls are TRBV24-1 and TRBJ1-1; D not resolved. The CDR3 runs 12 residues. The germline V gene has CDR1 KGHDR and CDR2 SFDVKD. With 10 bases removed from V and 4 bases from J, the gap between germline ends came to 12 bases. This chain's CDR3 is CATSTGSTEAFF. CDR3 bases: TGTGCCACTAGCACGGGGAGCACTGAAGCTTTCTTT.

This clonotype was seen a few times. The chain has TRBV2 and TRBJ2-6; D may match TRBD1 or TRBD2 (5 bases each). Germline loops: CDR1 SNHLY, CDR2 FYNNEI. The germline V and J ends were trimmed by 6 bases and 0 bases, with 6 bases remaining between them. This CDR3 contains 14 residues. The CDR3 loop is CASRGDSGANVLTF. The CDR3 nucleotides are TGTGCCAGCAGGGGGGACTCTGGGGCCAACGTCCTGACTTTC.

The CDR3 protein is CASSGARAGGGELFF. The DNA of the CDR3 is TGTGCCAGCAGTGGAGCCAGGGCCGGTGGCGGGGAGCTGTTTTTT. This chain uses TRBV6-1 with TRBJ2-2; D is possibly TRBD1 (5 bases). V shed 4 bases and J shed 7 bases, with 16 bases lying between them. The CDR3 runs 15 residues. Per the germline V gene, CDR1 is MNHNS and CDR2 is SASEGT.

This clonotype was recorded many times. The chain carries TRBV5-4 and TRBJ2-5, with 8 bases aligning to TRBD1. Germline V gene sequence: CDR1 SGHNT, CDR2 YYREEE (reference sequence). CDR3 size: 15 residues. J gave up 4 bases and V 4 bases, and 9 bases lay outside the gene matches. The CDR3: CASSHGQGRGETQYF. The CDR3 DNA is TGTGCCAGCAGCCACGGACAGGGAAGAGGAGAGACCCAGTACTTC.

In regard to this clonotype: An end of the junction does not agree with germline; a read error may underlie this. The chain carries TRBV11-2 and TRBJ2-5; D is tentatively TRBD1 or TRBD2 (6 bases each). This CDR3 spans 16 amino acids. Germline V gene lookup returns CDR1 SGHAT and CDR2 FQNNGV. CDR3 DNA: TGTGCCAGCCGCTTAGGTTGGGGGGCGGGCCAAGAGACCCAGTACTTC. It codes for CASRLGWGAGQETQYF.